This T cell receptor (beta chain) was profiled in a study of Graves' ophthalmopathy and Graves' hyperthyroidism. About the study: The collection of peripheral blood took place at initial diagnosis, before any treatment.

Whole-study results and caveats: Blood repertoires reportedly contained most expanded thyroid clonotypes above 0.001 frequency. The study's model predicted ophthalmopathy progression at 70.59% sensitivity and about 72% specificity.

CDR3 regions of TCR beta were amplified from RNA transcripts. An initial RT-PCR round employing HTBI primers preceded a second-round multiplex PCR. From the multiplex PCR reads, TCRdb called clonotypes with MiXCR, one entry per CDR3 protein. Here the sample spans roughly 400,000 distinct CDR3 sequences, just over 15% being singletons. This clonotype was recorded many times. Its antigen is currently unknown. This CDR3 fails to terminate in the conserved phenylalanine or tryptophan, so it likely reflects a read error. The CDR3 has 13 amino acids. Trimming took off 3 bases at V and 2 bases at J, with 7 bases between the two ends.

The sequenced sample consisted of peripheral blood. The rearrangement joins TRBV12-3 or TRBV12-4 to TRBJ1-2; D gene uncertain. The sequence was obtained from a woman between 18 and 30 years old with stable Graves' hyperthyroidism. CDR3 amino acids: CASSFSMNYGYTL. The CDR3 DNA reads TGTGCCAGCAGTTTCAGTATGAACTATGGCTACACCCTC.